This T cell receptor beta chain was obtained from a study of read filtering for tumor transcriptome and immune sequencing. Study as a whole: By R-ISS, stages I, II and III held about 8, 15 and 7 patients.

From approximately 430 ng of RNA, a library with molecular barcoded alpha/delta and beta/gamma adaptors was made. TCRdb ran MiXCR on the reads and lists one entry per CDR3 protein. Among fewer than 150,000 distinct CDR3 sequences listed, over 10% were seen once. Material: a population of CD138-negative cells sorted from bone marrow. The sequence was collected from a donor older than 35 with multiple myeloma.

CDR3 nucleotides: TGTGCCAGCAGCTCCCGGCAGGGGATTAATTATAAGCAGTTCTTC. Its translation: CASSSRQGINYKQFF. The chain combines TRBV7-9 with TRBJ2-1, with a possible D match to TRBD1 (6 bases). V was clipped by 4 bases and J by 11 bases, with 21 bases between them. The CDR3 consists of 15 residues. Germline-derived CDR1 and CDR2 are SEHNR and FQNEAQ (reference sequence).